This note documents a single T cell receptor beta chain sequence. Its antigen remains unidentified. Sequencing was performed with immunoSEQ multiplex PCR; in TCRdb, only in-frame clones are kept and a portion is missing. The repertoire holds about 120,000 clones, with approximately 94% as singletons. This entry is derived from a study of cytomegalovirus exposure and HLA in healthy donors. Trimming left V 3 bases short and J 0 bases short, with 10 bases between. The germline V gene has CDR1 SGHTA and CDR2 FQGNSA. CDR3 length: 15 amino acids. Study observations and caveats: Rarity characterized most TCR sequences, yet some public TCRs appeared in many donors.

The chain has TRBV7-2 and TRBJ2-3; D remains unclear. What was sequenced was PBMCs. The TCR comes from a man in his late teens or twenties in good health and CMV-seronegative. CDR3 sequence reads: CASSLWQASTDTQYF. The CDR3 DNA reads as TGTGCCAGCAGCTTGTGGCAGGCTAGCACAGATACGCAGTATTTT.